The 20 T cell receptor beta chains below were found in one sample sequenced in a study of memory CD4+ T cells and cytomegalovirus serostatus. Sequenced by immunoSEQ multiplex PCR; TCRdb stores in-frame clones only, minus some. The sample lists about 54,000 clones; 70% to 85% were seen once. Single viable CD3+CD4+CD8-CD45RO+ cells were sorted as the memory CD4+ T cells. The sequenced material came from memory CD4+ T cells from blood. All receptors derive from an adult in good health and CMV-seropositive.

In its sample, this clone was seen many times. The CDR3 sequence is CASSLALAATTGELFF. As DNA, the CDR3 is TGTGCCAGCAGCTTAGCCCTAGCGGCGACCACCGGGGAGCTGTTTTTT. V and J are TRBV7-9 and TRBJ2-2, with 7 bases lining up with TRBD2. Trimming took 0 bases from V and 4 from J; bases not matched to a gene: 5. Germline loops: CDR1 SEHNR, CDR2 FQNEAQ (reference sequence). There are 16 residues in the CDR3.

The V gene is TRBV5-3, the J gene TRBJ2-2, with D perhaps TRBD1 (6 bases). TRBV5-3 is classed as an ORF, of uncertain function. Trimming took off 4 bases at V and 1 base at J, with 20 bases between the two ends. The CDR3 loop spans 18 amino acids. CDR3 sequence: CARSPGRTGTKNTGELFF. CDR3 DNA sequence: TGTGCCAGAAGCCCAGGACGGACCGGGACAAAGAACACCGGGGAGCTGTTTTTT.

CDR3 protein: CASSFKYTEAFF. CDR3 nucleotides: TGTGCCAGCAGTTTTAAATACACTGAAGCTTTCTTT. The chain joins TRBV28 to TRBJ1-1; D call uncertain. The germline gives CDR1 MDHEN, CDR2 SYDVKM. Trimming pared 3 bases from V and 3 bases from J, leaving 5 bases between. CDR3 size: 12 residues. Together with reference TRBV28 and TRBJ1-1, the CDR3 gives the full variable domain: DVKVTQSSRYLVKRTGEKVFLECVQDMDHENMFWYRQDPGLGLRLIYFSYDVKMKEKGDIPEGYSVSREKKERFSLILESASTNQTSMYLCASSFKYTEAFFGQGTRLTVV.

The chain links TRBV7-2 to TRBJ1-5; D not resolved. This CDR3 contains 13 residues. Trimming pared 1 base from V and 6 bases from J, leaving 7 bases between. The germline gives CDR1 SGHTA, CDR2 FQGNSA. The CDR3 loop reads CASSLDFAQPQHF. CDR3 coding DNA: TGTGCCAGCAGCTTAGACTTTGCTCAGCCCCAGCATTTT.

V and J are TRBV28 and TRBJ1-1, with D hard to call. Trimming stripped 6 bases from V and 0 bases from J, with 2 bases between. The CDR3 consists of 11 residues. Germline V CDR1 and CDR2: MDHEN, SYDVKM. The chain's CDR3 is CASRLNTEAFF. CDR3 nucleotides: TGTGCCAGCAGGCTGAACACTGAAGCTTTCTTT. The full variable domain, completed using reference TRBV28 and TRBJ1-1, is DVKVTQSSRYLVKRTGEKVFLECVQDMDHENMFWYRQDPGLGLRLIYFSYDVKMKEKGDIPEGYSVSREKKERFSLILESASTNQTSMYLCASRLNTEAFFGQGTRLTVV.

This chain connects TRBV6-1 to TRBJ1-1; a possible D gene is TRBD1 (6 bases). Germline V gives CDR1 MNHNS, CDR2 SASEGT. CDR3 size: 13 residues. V was cut by 2 bases and J by 8 bases, with 12 bases left in between. The CDR3, as DNA: TGTGCCAGCAGTGAACGGTGGACAGAAGAAGCTTTCTTT. The encoded protein is CASSERWTEEAFF.

CDR3 loop: CASSEAPYEQYV. The CDR3 nucleotides read TGTGCCAGCAGTGAAGCCCCTTACGAGCAGTACGTC. The rearrangement uses TRBV6-1 and TRBJ2-7; D not resolved. From germline, CDR1 is MNHNS and CDR2 SASEGT. V lost 0 bases and J 4 bases, leaving 4 bases between the germline ends. This CDR3 spans 12 amino acids.

The chain is built from TRBV27 and TRBJ2-1; TRBD1 is a possible D gene (6 bases). CDR1 and CDR2 from the germline V gene are MNHEY and SMNVEV (reference sequence). The CDR3 sequence is 16 residues long. V gave up 0 bases and J gave up 0 bases, with 9 bases separating them. CDR3 nucleotide sequence: TGTGCCAGCAGTTTATCTTGGGACACCTCCTACAATGAGCAGTTCTTC. Translation: CASSLSWDTSYNEQFF.

This clone was found once. This rearrangement joins TRBV2 to TRBJ1-5, with 9 bases fitting TRBD1. CDR1 is SNHLY and CDR2 is FYNNEI in the germline V gene. V shed 7 bases and J 6 bases; nucleotides not matched to a gene: 10. The CDR3 is 15 amino acids. The CDR3 bases are TGTGCCAGCAAGGGGGGACAGGGCGGCGGTCAGCCCCAGCATTTT. Residues: CASKGGQGGGQPQHF.

The genes are TRBV27 and TRBJ1-1; TRBD1 matches at 9 bases. The CDR3 contains 14 residues. Germline CDR1 MNHEY, CDR2 SMNVEV (reference sequence). V lost 6 bases and J lost 0; bases outside the gene matches: 2. The DNA of the CDR3 is TGTGCCAGCAGCGGACAGGGGATGAACACTGAAGCTTTCTTT. This gives the protein CASSGQGMNTEAFF.

There are a few counts of this clone. This chain links TRBV18 with TRBJ2-1, with 7 bases matching TRBD1. This CDR3 is 16 amino acids long. Germline V gene lookup returns CDR1 KGHSH and CDR2 LQKENI. J gave up 4 bases and V 6 bases, and 12 bases lay outside the gene matches. Here the CDR3 reads CASSNERTGAYNEQFF. The DNA for the CDR3 is TGTGCCAGCTCCAACGAGCGAACAGGGGCTTACAATGAGCAGTTCTTC.

The chain joins TRBV6-6 to TRBJ2-7; 13 bases agree with TRBD2. This CDR3 region has 14 residues. The junction had 6 bases not matched to a gene; V was cut back by 7 bases and J by 6 bases. Germline V gene sequence: CDR1 MNHNY, CDR2 SVGAGI (reference sequence). CDR3 bases: TGTGCCAGCACCACGGGACTAGCGGGAACCGAGCAGTACGTC. This translates into CASTTGLAGTEQYV.

The rearrangement uses TRBV5-1 and TRBJ2-1, with 10 positions matching TRBD2. With V trimmed by 1 base and J by 9 bases, 7 bases remained unmatched. Germline CDR1 SGHRS, CDR2 YFSETQ. The CDR3 sequence is 15 residues long. The CDR3 reads CASSLRLAGAGEQFF. In DNA, the CDR3 is TGCGCCAGCAGCTTGAGGCTAGCGGGAGCCGGTGAGCAGTTCTTC.

This clone was detected only a few times. This rearrangement joins TRBV7-2 to TRBJ1-5, with TRBD1 identical over 8 bases. Germline CDR1 SGHTA, CDR2 FQGNSA. V dropped 1 base and J dropped 4; count of bases not matched to a gene: 3. The CDR3 totals 15 residues. CDR3 in DNA: TGTGCCAGCAGCTTAGGACAGGGGAGGAATCAGCCCCAGCATTTT. This encodes CASSLGQGRNQPQHF.

The table lists this clone with a count of one. The genes are TRBV5-1 and TRBJ2-2, with 10 bases identical to TRBD2. Germline trimming cut 0 bases from V and 7 bases from J; bases unmatched to any gene: 3. Germline CDR1 and CDR2: SGHRS and YFSETQ. The CDR3 totals 15 residues. The CDR3 spells CASSLVGLASGELFF. In DNA form, the CDR3 reads TGCGCCAGCAGCTTGGTGGGACTAGCGAGCGGGGAGCTGTTTTTT.

This clone was seen a few times. The V and J genes are TRBV2 and TRBJ1-5, with D perhaps matching TRBD1 (5 bases). Trimming shortened V by 7 bases and J by 4 bases, and 14 bases separated the two germline ends. Germline V gives CDR1 SNHLY, CDR2 FYNNEI. This CDR3 is 14 amino acids long. The CDR3: CASNSGDSNQPQHF. CDR3 bases: TGTGCCAGCAATAGTGGAGACAGTAATCAGCCCCAGCATTTT.

This clone was seen a few times. V gene TRBV4-2 combines with J gene TRBJ1-1, with D hard to call. CDR1 and CDR2 from the germline V gene are LGHNA and YNFKEQ. Trimming pared 0 bases from V and 3 bases from J, leaving 14 bases between. This CDR3 contains 16 residues. CDR3 region: CASSQEVGLRDTEAFF. The CDR3 DNA is TGTGCCAGCAGCCAAGAGGTGGGTTTGAGAGACACTGAAGCTTTCTTT.

V is TRBV6-1 and J is TRBJ2-7; D gene ambiguous. Germline V CDR1 and CDR2: MNHNS, SASEGT. The CDR3 extends over 12 amino acids. Trimming cost V 5 bases and J 6 bases, with 11 bases left between them. Here the CDR3 reads CASSPYRSEQYV. The CDR3 region has the DNA TGTGCCAGCAGTCCGTACCGTAGCGAGCAGTACGTC.

The rearrangement uses TRBV11-3 and TRBJ1-3; 8 bases align to TRBD1. J was trimmed by 10 bases and V by 1 base; bases with no gene match: 9. This CDR3 spans 15 amino acids. The germline V gene encodes CDR1 SGHNT and CDR2 YENEEA. CDR3 nucleotide sequence: TGTGCCAGCAGCTTAGCCCCGACAGGGGTTGCGACCATATATTTT. As protein: CASSLAPTGVATIYF.

This clone was seen just once. The genes are TRBV7-2 and TRBJ1-1; TRBD1 is a possible D gene (6 bases). Germline values: CDR1 SGHTA, CDR2 FQGNSA. V gave up 2 bases and J gave up 1 base, with 11 bases separating them. The length of the CDR3 is 15 residues. CDR3 loop: CASSLQGTGNTEAFF. In nucleotides, the CDR3 is TGTGCCAGCAGCTTACAGGGGACGGGGAACACTGAAGCTTTCTTT. Full variable domain (outside the CDR3, taken from reference TRBV7-2 and TRBJ1-1): GAGVSQSPSNKVTEKGKDVELRCDPISGHTALYWYRQSLGQGLEFLIYFQGNSAPDKSGLPSDRFSAERTGGSVSTLTIQRTQQEDSAVYLCASSLQGTGNTEAFFGQGTRLTVV.